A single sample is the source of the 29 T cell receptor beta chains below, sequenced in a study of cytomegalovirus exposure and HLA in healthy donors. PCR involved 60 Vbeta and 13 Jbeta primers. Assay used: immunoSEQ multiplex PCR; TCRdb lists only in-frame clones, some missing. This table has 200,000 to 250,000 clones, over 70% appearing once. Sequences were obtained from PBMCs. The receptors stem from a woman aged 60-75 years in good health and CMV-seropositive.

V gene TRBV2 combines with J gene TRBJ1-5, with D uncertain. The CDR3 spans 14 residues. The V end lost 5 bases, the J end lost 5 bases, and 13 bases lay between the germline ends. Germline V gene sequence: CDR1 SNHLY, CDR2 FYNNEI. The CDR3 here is CASSISGSYQPQHF. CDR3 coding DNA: TGTGCCAGCAGTATTTCGGGTTCCTATCAGCCCCAGCATTTT.

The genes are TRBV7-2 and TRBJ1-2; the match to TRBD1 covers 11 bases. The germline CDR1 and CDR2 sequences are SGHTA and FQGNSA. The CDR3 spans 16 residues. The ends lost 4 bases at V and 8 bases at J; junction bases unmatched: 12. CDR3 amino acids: CASSSQTGTGGGGYTF. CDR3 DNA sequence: TGTGCCAGCAGCTCCCAAACCGGGACAGGGGGGGGAGGCTACACCTTC.

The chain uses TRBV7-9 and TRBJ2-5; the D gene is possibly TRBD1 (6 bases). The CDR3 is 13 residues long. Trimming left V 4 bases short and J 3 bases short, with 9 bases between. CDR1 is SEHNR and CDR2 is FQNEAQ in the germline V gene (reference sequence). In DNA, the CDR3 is TGTGCCAGCAGCTCTCAGGGGAAAGAGACCCAGTACTTC. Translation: CASSSQGKETQYF.

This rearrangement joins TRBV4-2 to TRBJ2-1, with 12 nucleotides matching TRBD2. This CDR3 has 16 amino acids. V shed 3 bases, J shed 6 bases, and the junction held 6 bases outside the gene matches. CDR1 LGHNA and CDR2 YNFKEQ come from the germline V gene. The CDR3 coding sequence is TGTGCCAGCAGCCATGACCGGACTAGCGGGACCAATGAGCAGTTCTTC. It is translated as CASSHDRTSGTNEQFF.

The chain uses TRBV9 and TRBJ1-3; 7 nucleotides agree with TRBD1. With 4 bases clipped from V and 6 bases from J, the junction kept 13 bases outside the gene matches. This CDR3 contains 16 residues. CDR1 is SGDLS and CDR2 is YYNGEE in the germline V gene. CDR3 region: CASSPAWHRGLNTIYF. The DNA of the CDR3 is TGTGCCAGCAGCCCTGCATGGCACAGGGGCCTAAACACCATATATTTT.

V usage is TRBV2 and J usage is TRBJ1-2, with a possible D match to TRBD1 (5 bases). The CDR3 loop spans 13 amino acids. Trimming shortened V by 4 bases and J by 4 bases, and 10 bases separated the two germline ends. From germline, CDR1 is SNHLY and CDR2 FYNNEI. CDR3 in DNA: TGTGCCAGCAGTGCCGGGACTGTCTATGGCTACACCTTC. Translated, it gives CASSAGTVYGYTF.

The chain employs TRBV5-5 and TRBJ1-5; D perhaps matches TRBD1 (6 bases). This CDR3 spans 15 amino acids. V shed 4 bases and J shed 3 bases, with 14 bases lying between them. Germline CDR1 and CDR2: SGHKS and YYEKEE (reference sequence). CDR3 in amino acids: CASSPGQTTNQPQHF. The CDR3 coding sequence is TGTGCCAGCAGCCCTGGACAGACAACCAATCAGCCCCAGCATTTT.

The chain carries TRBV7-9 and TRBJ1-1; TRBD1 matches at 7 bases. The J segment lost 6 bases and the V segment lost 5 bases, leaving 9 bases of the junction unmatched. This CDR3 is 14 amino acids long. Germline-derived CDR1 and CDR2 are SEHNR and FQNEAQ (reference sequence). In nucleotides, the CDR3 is TGTGCCAGCAGCCCGTCTTTGACAGGGTCTGAAGCTTTCTTT. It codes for CASSPSLTGSEAFF.

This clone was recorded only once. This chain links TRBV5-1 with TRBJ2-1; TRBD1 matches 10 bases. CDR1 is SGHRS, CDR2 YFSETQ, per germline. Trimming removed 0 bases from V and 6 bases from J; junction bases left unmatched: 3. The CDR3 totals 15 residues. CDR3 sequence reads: CASSLGQGARNEQFF. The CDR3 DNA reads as TGCGCCAGCAGCTTGGGACAGGGGGCGCGCAATGAGCAGTTCTTC.

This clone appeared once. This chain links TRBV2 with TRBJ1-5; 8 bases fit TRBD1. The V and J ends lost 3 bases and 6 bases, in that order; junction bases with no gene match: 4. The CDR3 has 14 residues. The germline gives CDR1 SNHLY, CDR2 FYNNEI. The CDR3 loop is CASSDQGAVQPQHF. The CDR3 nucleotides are TGTGCCAGCAGTGACCAGGGGGCGGTTCAGCCCCAGCATTTT.

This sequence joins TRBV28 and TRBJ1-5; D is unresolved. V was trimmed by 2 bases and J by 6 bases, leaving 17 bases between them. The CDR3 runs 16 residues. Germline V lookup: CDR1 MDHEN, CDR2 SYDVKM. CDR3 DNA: TGTGCCAGCAGTTTAAGTGGTCGCGGTAAGAGTCAGCCCCAGCATTTT. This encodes CASSLSGRGKSQPQHF.

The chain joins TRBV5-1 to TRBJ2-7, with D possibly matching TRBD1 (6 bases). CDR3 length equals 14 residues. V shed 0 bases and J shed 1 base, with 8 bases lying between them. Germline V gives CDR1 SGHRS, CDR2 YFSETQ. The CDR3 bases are TGCGCCAGCAGCTTGGAGACAGGTTCCTACGAGCAGTACTTC. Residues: CASSLETGSYEQYF. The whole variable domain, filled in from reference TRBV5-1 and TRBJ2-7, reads KAGVTQTPRYLIKTRGQQVTLSCSPISGHRSVSWYQQTPGQGLQFLFEYFSETQRNKGNFPGRFSGRQFSNSRSEMNVSTLELGDSALYLCASSLETGSYEQYFGPGTRLTVT.

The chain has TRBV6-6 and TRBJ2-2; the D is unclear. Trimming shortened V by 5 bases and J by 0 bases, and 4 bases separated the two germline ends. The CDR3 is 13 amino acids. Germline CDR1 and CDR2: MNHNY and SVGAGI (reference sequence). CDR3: CASSVTNTGELFF. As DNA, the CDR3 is TGTGCCAGCAGTGTAACGAACACCGGGGAGCTGTTTTTT.

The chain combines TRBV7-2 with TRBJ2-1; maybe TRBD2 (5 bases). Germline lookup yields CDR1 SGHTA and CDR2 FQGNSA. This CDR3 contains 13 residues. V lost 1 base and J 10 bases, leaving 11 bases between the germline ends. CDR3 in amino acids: CASSLEGLREQFF. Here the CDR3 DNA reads TGTGCCAGCAGCTTAGAAGGACTTCGGGAGCAGTTCTTC.

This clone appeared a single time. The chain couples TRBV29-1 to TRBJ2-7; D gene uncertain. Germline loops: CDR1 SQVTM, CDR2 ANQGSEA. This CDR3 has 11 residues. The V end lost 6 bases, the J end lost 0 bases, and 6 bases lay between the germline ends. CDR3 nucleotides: TGCAGCGTGGGCCTCTCCTACGAGCAGTACTTC. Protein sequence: CSVGLSYEQYF.

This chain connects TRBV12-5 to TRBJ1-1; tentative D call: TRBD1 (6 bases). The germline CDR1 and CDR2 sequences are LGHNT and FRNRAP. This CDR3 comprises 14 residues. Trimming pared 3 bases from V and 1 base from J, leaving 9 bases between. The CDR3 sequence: CASGFARGNTEAFF. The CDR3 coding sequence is TGTGCTAGTGGTTTCGCCAGGGGGAACACTGAAGCTTTCTTT. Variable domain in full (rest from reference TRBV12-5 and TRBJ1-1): DARVTQTPRHKVTEMGQEVTMRCQPILGHNTVFWYRQTMMQGLELLAYFRNRAPLDDSGMPKDRFSAEMPDATLATLKIQPSEPRDSAVYFCASGFARGNTEAFFGQGTRLTVV.

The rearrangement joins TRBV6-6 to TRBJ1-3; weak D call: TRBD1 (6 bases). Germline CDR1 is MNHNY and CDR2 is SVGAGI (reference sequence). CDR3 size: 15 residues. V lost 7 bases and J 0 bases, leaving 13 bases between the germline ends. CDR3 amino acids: CASNVGTLSGNTIYF. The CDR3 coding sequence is TGTGCCAGCAATGTCGGGACACTCTCTGGAAACACCATATATTTT.

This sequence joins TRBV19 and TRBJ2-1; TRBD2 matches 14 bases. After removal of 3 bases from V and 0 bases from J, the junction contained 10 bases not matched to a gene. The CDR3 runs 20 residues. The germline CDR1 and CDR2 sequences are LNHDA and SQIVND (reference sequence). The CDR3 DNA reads TGTGCCAGTAGTATCCGGGGACTAGCGGGAGCTATACGCTCCTACAATGAGCAGTTCTTC. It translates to CASSIRGLAGAIRSYNEQFF.

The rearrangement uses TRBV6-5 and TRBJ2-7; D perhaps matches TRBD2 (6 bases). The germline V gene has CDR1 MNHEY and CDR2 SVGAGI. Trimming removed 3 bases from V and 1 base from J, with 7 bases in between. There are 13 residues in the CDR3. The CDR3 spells CASSYRGSYEQYF. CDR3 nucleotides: TGTGCCAGCAGTTATCGGGGGTCCTACGAGCAGTACTTC.

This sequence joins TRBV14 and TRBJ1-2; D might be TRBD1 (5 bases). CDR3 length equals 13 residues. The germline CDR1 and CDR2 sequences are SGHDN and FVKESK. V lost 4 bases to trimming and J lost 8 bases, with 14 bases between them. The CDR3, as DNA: TGTGCCAGCAGCCCCCTTGGGGCCAGAGGCTACACCTTC. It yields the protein CASSPLGARGYTF.

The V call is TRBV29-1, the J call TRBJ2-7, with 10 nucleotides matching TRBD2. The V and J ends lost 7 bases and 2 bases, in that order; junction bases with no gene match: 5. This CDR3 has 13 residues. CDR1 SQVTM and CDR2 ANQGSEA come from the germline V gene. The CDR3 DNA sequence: TGCAGCGCGTTGGGACTAGCGCCCTACGAGCAGTACTTC. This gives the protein CSALGLAPYEQYF.

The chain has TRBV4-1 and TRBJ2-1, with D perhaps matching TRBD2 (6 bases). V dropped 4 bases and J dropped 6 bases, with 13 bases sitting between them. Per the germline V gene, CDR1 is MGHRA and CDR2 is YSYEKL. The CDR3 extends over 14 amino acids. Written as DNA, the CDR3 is TGCGCCAGCAGCCTCCAGACTAGTTCCAATGAGCAGTTCTTC. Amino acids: CASSLQTSSNEQFF.

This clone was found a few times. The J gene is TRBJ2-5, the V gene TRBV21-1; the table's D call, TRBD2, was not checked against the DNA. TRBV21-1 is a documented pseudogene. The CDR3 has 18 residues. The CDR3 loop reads CASSKGPGLAGREETQYF. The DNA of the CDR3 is TGTGCCAGCAGCAAAGGCCCGGGACTAGCGGGAAGGGAGGAGACCCAGTACTTC.

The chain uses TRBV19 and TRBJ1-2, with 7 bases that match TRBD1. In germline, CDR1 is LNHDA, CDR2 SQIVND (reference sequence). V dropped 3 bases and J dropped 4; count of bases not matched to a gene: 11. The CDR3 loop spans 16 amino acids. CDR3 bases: TGTGCCAGTAGTATTCCCGCCGTAGGGACAGCCTATGGCTACACCTTC. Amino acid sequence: CASSIPAVGTAYGYTF.

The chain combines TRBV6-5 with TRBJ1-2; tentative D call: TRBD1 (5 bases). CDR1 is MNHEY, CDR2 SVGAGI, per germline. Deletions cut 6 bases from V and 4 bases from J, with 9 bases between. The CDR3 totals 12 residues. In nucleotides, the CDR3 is TGTGCCAGCAGCCGACAGCCCTATGGCTACACCTTC. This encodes CASSRQPYGYTF.

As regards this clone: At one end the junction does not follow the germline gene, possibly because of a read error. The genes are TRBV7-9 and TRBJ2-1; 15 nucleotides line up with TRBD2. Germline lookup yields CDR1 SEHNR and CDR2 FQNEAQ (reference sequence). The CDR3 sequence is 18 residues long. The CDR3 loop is CSSSLVPGTSGRYNEQFF. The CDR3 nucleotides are TGTTCCAGCAGCTTAGTCCCCGGGACTAGCGGGAGGTACAATGAGCAGTTCTTC.

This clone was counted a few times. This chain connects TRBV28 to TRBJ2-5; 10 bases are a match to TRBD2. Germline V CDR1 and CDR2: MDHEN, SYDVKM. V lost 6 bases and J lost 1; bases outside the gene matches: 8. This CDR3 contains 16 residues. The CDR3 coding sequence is TGTGCCAGCAGCCCCAGCGGGAGGGCCTCCCAAGAGACCCAGTACTTC. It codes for CASSPSGRASQETQYF.

This CDR3 reads CASSLRRLRNSPLHF. The CDR3 DNA follows: TGTGCCAGCAGCTTGAGGCGGTTAAGGAATTCACCCCTCCACTTT. The chain recombines TRBV5-8 with TRBJ1-6; D is unresolved. Germline lookup yields CDR1 SGHTS and CDR2 YDEGEE. The CDR3 is 15 amino acids. The ends were cut back, 1 base at V and 7 bases at J, with 12 bases in the middle.

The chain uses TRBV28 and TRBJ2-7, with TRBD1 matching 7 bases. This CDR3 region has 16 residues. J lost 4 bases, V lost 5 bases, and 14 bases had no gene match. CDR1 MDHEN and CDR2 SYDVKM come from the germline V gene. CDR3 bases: TGTGCCAGCAGTCCTCCCCTCGGGACAGTAATATACGAGCAGTACTTC. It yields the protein CASSPPLGTVIYEQYF.